This TCR beta chain was found in a study of T-cell memory formation after mild COVID-19. Study context: Largely donor-specific sequence clusters came from two donors. Points from the study as a whole: Largely, contracting CD4+ clones fell within CM and EM, and contracting CD8+ clones within EMRA.

MiXCR, run by TCRdb on the 5' RACE reads, gives a single entry per CDR3 protein. In the table there are over 300,000 distinct CDR3 sequences, 20% to 25% of which are singletons. This clonotype was detected a few times. Its antigen remains unknown. The TCR was taken from a man aged 18 to 30 who had mild COVID-19 (a few samples of this study predate the infection). Cell type and time point are not known. Sequencing was performed on PBMCs or a T cell subset sorted from them (not recorded which).

CDR3 sequence (DNA): TGTGCCAGCAGCACCCGCTCGACAGGGGGCTCCTACGAGCAGTACTTC. Amino acids: CASSTRSTGGSYEQYF. This chain joins TRBV6-6 and TRBJ2-7, with 9 nucleotides matching TRBD1. The V gene end was trimmed by 6 bases and the J gene end by 0 bases; junction bases not matched to a gene: 9. The CDR3 length is 16 residues. The germline gives CDR1 MNHNY, CDR2 SVGAGI (reference sequence).